The T cell receptor beta chain described here comes from a study of cytomegalovirus exposure and HLA in healthy donors. Overall study findings and caveats: A later analysis reportedly identified an Asian-associated ancestry cluster as carrying fewer N-insertions than the approximately 670-donor mean. Segments of the TCR beta V type were, in most cases, productive about 87% or about 30% of the time in an earlier analysis.

The PCR employed 60 Vbeta primers together with 13 Jbeta primers. Libraries were prepared by immunoSEQ multiplex PCR; TCRdb keeps only in-frame clonotypes and omits some of them. The data contain tens of thousands of clones, roughly three quarters of them seen just once; the ten biggest clones take up around 1.4%. About this clone: Its antigen is still unknown.

The sample was PBMCs. The sequence came from a male donor in good health and CMV-seronegative.

The DNA of the CDR3 is TGTGCCAGCAGCTCACGGGACATTCGGTTGGATTCACCCCTCCACTTT. Residues: CASSSRDIRLDSPLHF. This sequence joins TRBV7-9 and TRBJ1-6, with D possibly TRBD1 on 6 matching bases. V was pared by 4 bases and J by 8 bases, with 18 bases between. In germline, CDR1 is SEHNR, CDR2 FQNEAQ (reference sequence). The CDR3 has 16 residues.